Given below is one T cell receptor beta chain in context. Germline CDR1 and CDR2: SGHVS and FQNEAQ. After removal of 5 bases from V and 2 bases from J, the junction contained 12 bases not matched to a gene. The CDR3 has 17 amino acids. Only in-frame clones appear in the TCRdb table, and some are missing; sequencing was by immunoSEQ multiplex PCR. The sample has approximately 110,000 clones, 75% to 90% seen once. This entry comes from a study of control samples from healthy donors and cancer patients. The TCR sequence derives from a woman aged 45-59 years in good health. The chain has TRBV7-8 and TRBJ1-5; 7 bases agree with TRBD1. The specimen was blood. DNA of the CDR3: TGTGCCAGCAGCAAAAAACAGGGGACAAGGGGCAATCAGCCCCAGCATTTT. Protein product: CASSKKQGTRGNQPQHF.